A single sample gave rise to the 7 T cell receptor beta chains below, sequenced in a study of T cell changes during pregnancy in multiple sclerosis. Method: immunoSEQ multiplex PCR; TCRdb's copy keeps in-frame clones and lacks some. This table has 120,000 or so clones, roughly 92% appearing once. Here the sequenced sample was peripheral blood, taken before pregnancy. Receptors were obtained from a female donor with multiple sclerosis, enrolled in a pregnancy study.

The V and J genes are TRBV5-5 and TRBJ1-2; D gene unclear. CDR3 length: 14 amino acids. Per germline, CDR1 SGHKS and CDR2 YYEKEE (reference sequence). V lost 2 bases and J 6 bases, leaving 14 bases between the germline ends. The CDR3 sequence: CASSFLGGQDGYTF. CDR3 bases: TGTGCCAGCAGCTTCCTAGGAGGTCAGGATGGCTACACCTTC.

This clone appeared a single time. The J gene is TRBJ1-2, the V gene TRBV5-4; 7 bases are a match to TRBD1. Per the germline V gene, CDR1 is SGHNT and CDR2 is YYREEE (reference sequence). Trimming cost V 3 bases and J 0 bases; bases outside gene matches: 8. This CDR3 contains 16 residues. The CDR3 DNA follows: TGTGCCAGCAGCTCCCAGATGACAGGGACTAACTATGGCTACACCTTC. Protein: CASSSQMTGTNYGYTF.

The gene calls are TRBV5-4 and TRBJ1-1; no clear D gene. The length of the CDR3 is 14 residues. Germline V gene data show CDR1 as SGHNT and CDR2 as YYREEE (reference sequence). V lost 4 bases, J lost 1 base, and 11 bases lay in between. CDR3 amino acids: CASSARPGNTEAFF. CDR3 coding DNA: TGTGCCAGCAGCGCCCGCCCGGGGAACACTGAAGCTTTCTTT.

This clone appeared once. V is TRBV7-2 and J is TRBJ2-6; D remains ambiguous. V lost 5 bases, J lost 0 bases, and 8 bases lay in between. The CDR3 loop spans 15 amino acids. Per germline, CDR1 SGHTA and CDR2 FQGNSA. DNA for the CDR3: TGTGCCAGCAGCCCCCGGGTCTCTGGGGCCAACGTCCTGACTTTC. Residues: CASSPRVSGANVLTF.

The V and J genes are TRBV6-5 and TRBJ1-1; no clear D. The CDR3 sequence is 12 residues long. Germline V lookup: CDR1 MNHEY, CDR2 SVGAGI. The V end was cut by 2 bases, the J end by 6 bases, with 7 bases between. The CDR3 nucleotides are TGTGCCAGCAGTTACCGCGGTCCTGAAGCTTTCTTT. It encodes CASSYRGPEAFF.

This clone was observed a single time. The rearrangement uses TRBV7-6 and TRBJ1-5; the D gene is possibly TRBD1 (6 bases). Germline lookup yields CDR1 SGHVS and CDR2 FNYEAQ. This CDR3 region has 14 residues. V lost 0 bases and J lost 6, with 9 bases in between. CDR3 protein: CASSLAGGPQPQHF. The CDR3 nucleotides read TGTGCCAGCAGCTTAGCGGGGGGGCCTCAGCCCCAGCATTTT.

This sequence joins TRBV9 and TRBJ1-4; 11 bases map to TRBD1. Trimming removed 2 bases from V and 7 bases from J; junction bases left unmatched: 7. The length of the CDR3 is 16 residues. Germline values: CDR1 SGDLS, CDR2 YYNGEE. In DNA, the CDR3 is TGTGCCAGCAGCGTGGACAGGGGGCGCGATGGTGAAAAACTGTTTTTT. Protein: CASSVDRGRDGEKLFF.